Listed below are T cell receptor beta chains from one sample, sequenced in a study of shared clonotypes between healthy human individuals. Profiling relied on immunoSEQ multiplex PCR, and the TCRdb table lists in-frame clones only, not all of them. This repertoire shows fewer than 1.6 million clones, 98% found once; its top ten account for 0.36%. The specimen sequenced was naive CD4+ T cells sorted from blood. The receptors here all came from a man under 40 in good health. The CDR3 runs from the conserved cysteine through the conserved F or W. Each record gives: J gene, clone size, D gene, V gene, CDR3 DNA, CDR3 protein. A D gene is named only where the DNA matches it firmly. Some rows mark clone size as missing; the rest say once, few, many or name a class of expanded clone.

>TRBJ1-3|NA|NA|TRBV15
TGTGCCACAGACCAGGGATCTGGAAACACCATATATTTT
CATDQGSGNTIYF
>TRBJ1-3|NA|NA|TRBV29-1
TGCAGCGCCGCGGGATGGGGGTATGGAAACACCATATATTTT
CSAAGWGYGNTIYF
>TRBJ2-7|once|TRBD2|TRBV18
TGTGCCAGCTCCCCTACTAGCGGGAGGGATGGGGAGCAGTACTTC
CASSPTSGRDGEQYF
>TRBJ2-3|NA|TRBD1|TRBV29-1
TGCAGCGTCACAGGGGGTACGCAGTATTTT
CSVTGGTQYF
>TRBJ2-7|NA|NA|TRBV19
TGTGCCAGTAGTATCCACAACGAGCAGTACTTC
CASSIHNEQYF
>TRBJ2-1|NA|NA|TRBV11-3
TGTGCCAGCAGCTTAGGGACCCTCCGGGGCGATGAGCAGTTCTTC
CASSLGTLRGDEQFF
>TRBJ2-7|NA|NA|TRBV13
TGTGCCAGCAGTGTTTCGGACTACGAGCAGTACTTC
CASSVSDYEQYF
>TRBJ2-2|NA|NA|TRBV11-2
TGTGCCAGCAGCCAAGGGGCGACCGGGGAGCTGTTTTTT
CASSQGATGELFF
>TRBJ1-2|NA|NA|TRBV7-2
TGTGCCAGCAGCCCTAGGGGTCGAGATTACACCTTC
CASSPRGRDYTF
>TRBJ1-1|NA|TRBD1|TRBV9
TGTGCCAGCACACTGACAGGGATGAACACTGAAGCTTTCTTT
CASTLTGMNTEAFF
>TRBJ2-6|NA|NA|TRBV9
TGTGCCAGCTCGTCTAGTTCAGGGCCCGGGGCCAACGTCCTGACTTTC
CASSSSSGPGANVLTF
>TRBJ2-7|NA|TRBD1|TRBV11-3
TGTGCCAGCAGCTCCCGGGACAGATCCTACGAGCAGTACTTC
CASSSRDRSYEQYF
>TRBJ2-2|NA|NA|TRBV28
TGTGCCAGCAGCATCCCGCCGACCGGGGAGCTGTTTTTT
CASSIPPTGELFF
>TRBJ2-7|NA|NA|TRBV4-1
TGCGCCAGCAGCCTGCCGGGTGGCTCCTACGAGCAGTACTTC
CASSLPGGSYEQYF
>TRBJ2-3|NA|NA|TRBV6-5
TGTGCCAGCAGGACCGAGGTATGGGATACGCAGTATTTT
CASRTEVWDTQYF
>TRBJ2-7|NA|TRBD2|TRBV6-1
TGTGCCAGCAGTGAACTAGCGGGAGCCACCTACGAGCAGTACTTC
CASSELAGATYEQYF
>TRBJ2-1|few|TRBD2|TRBV6-5
TGTGCCAGCAGTAATGGGGCGGGAGGGTATGAGCAGTTCTTC
CASSNGAGGYEQFF
>TRBJ1-2|NA|NA|TRBV28
TGTGCCAGCAGTCCAGGTGTGGCTCAATATGGCTACACCTTC
CASSPGVAQYGYTF
>TRBJ2-7|NA|TRBD2|TRBV5-6
TGTGCCAGCAGCTACGGGACTAGCGGGAGCTGGTCCTACGAGCAGTACTTC
CASSYGTSGSWSYEQYF
>TRBJ2-3|NA|TRBD2|TRBV7-3
TGTGCCAGCAGCCTTCCCTCACTAGCGGGAGGGCCTGATACGCAGTATTTT
CASSLPSLAGGPDTQYF
>TRBJ2-2|NA|TRBD2|TRBV28
TGTGCCAGCAGCCCAGATCTAGCGGGAAACACCGGGGAGCTGTTTTTT
CASSPDLAGNTGELFF
>TRBJ2-1|once|TRBD2|TRBV7-6
TGTGCCAGCAGCTTGGGACTAGCGGGAGTTTTTGAGCAGTTCTTC
CASSLGLAGVFEQFF
>TRBJ1-5|NA|TRBD1|TRBV4-1
TGCGCCAGCAGCCGACCAGGGACAGGGGGGAATCAGCCCCAGCATTTT
CASSRPGTGGNQPQHF
>TRBJ1-2|NA|NA|TRBV28
TGTGCCAGCAGTTTGAAAGGGGGAGGCTACACCTTC
CASSLKGGGYTF
>TRBJ2-2|NA|NA|TRBV6-1
TGTGCCAGCAGTGACGGGCGGACCAACACCGGGGAGCTGTTTTTT
CASSDGRTNTGELFF
>TRBJ2-1|NA|TRBD2|TRBV27
TGTGCCAGCAGTATTACAAAGACTAGCGGTAGCTCCTACAATGAGCAGTTCTTC
CASSITKTSGSSYNEQFF
>TRBJ2-3|NA|TRBD2|TRBV25-1
TGTGCCAGCAGTGCACTAGCGGGTGGGAGCACAGATACGCAGTATTTT
CASSALAGGSTDTQYF
>TRBJ2-7|NA|TRBD1|TRBV11-2
TGTGCCGTTTCCCGGGACAGAATTTCCTACGAGCAGTACTTC
CAVSRDRISYEQYF
>TRBJ2-7|NA|TRBD1|TRBV19
TGTGCCAGTAGTGCCGGACAGGGATACCACGAGCAGTACTTC
CASSAGQGYHEQYF
>TRBJ1-1|NA|TRBD1|TRBV15
TGTGCCACCAGCAGAGCCAAGACAGGGGGCACTGAAGCTTTCTTT
CATSRAKTGGTEAFF
>TRBJ1-5|NA|NA|TRBV27
TGTGCCAGCAGTTTATCGGGGGGTAGCAATCAGCCCCAGCATTTT
CASSLSGGSNQPQHF
>TRBJ2-1|NA|TRBD2|TRBV9
TGTGCCAGCAGCGTAGGTTCTAGCGGGAGGGAAACCTACAATGAGCAGTTCTTC
CASSVGSSGRETYNEQFF
>TRBJ2-7|NA|TRBD2|TRBV5-4
TGTGCCAGCAGCGAAACTAGCGGAGCCTACGAGCAGTACTTC
CASSETSGAYEQYF
>TRBJ2-3|NA|NA|TRBV6-5
TGTGCCAGCAGTTACTCGGTGACAACAGATACGCAGTATTTT
CASSYSVTTDTQYF
>TRBJ2-7|NA|NA|TRBV9
TGTGCCAGCAGCCCCCAGGGGGGGAGCCTACGCGAGCAGTACTTC
CASSPQGGSLREQYF
>TRBJ1-4|NA|NA|TRBV5-1
TGCGCCAGCAGCCGCAAGGTCGGGGTAGGTGGACTCGCAACTAATGAAAAACTGTTTTTT
CASSRKVGVGGLATNEKLFF
>TRBJ2-1|NA|TRBD2|TRBV5-1
TGCGCCAGCAGCTTGCCTCTAGCGGGAGAAAATGAGCAGTTCTTC
CASSLPLAGENEQFF
>TRBJ2-5|once|TRBD2|TRBV7-6
TGTGCCAGCACCTCCGGGACTAGCGGGAGGTATACAGACTTC
CASTSGTSGRYTDF
>TRBJ2-1|NA|NA|TRBV11-3
TGTGCCAGCGGCAGGGATATCAATGAGCAGTTCTTC
CASGRDINEQFF
>TRBJ2-5|NA|NA|TRBV7-8
TGTGCCAGCAGCTTACTAGCCCAGGGCGAAAACCAAGAGACCCAGTACTTC
CASSLLAQGENQETQYF
>TRBJ2-1|NA|TRBD2|TRBV30
TGTGCCTGGAGCCGCGGACTAGCGGGAGGGTTTCTAGTTCACAATGAGCAGTTCTTC
CAWSRGLAGGFLVHNEQFF
>TRBJ2-7|NA|NA|TRBV5-6
TGTGCCAGCAGCTTGGGGGTCAACGGGTCTTCCTACGAGCAGTACTTC
CASSLGVNGSSYEQYF